The clone carrying this T cell receptor beta chain was observed a handful of times. The sample comes from a study of Graves' ophthalmopathy and Graves' hyperthyroidism. V shed 0 bases and J shed 7 bases, with 16 bases lying between them. There are 15 residues in the CDR3. Germline V gene data show CDR1 as WSHSY and CDR2 as SAAADI. For repertoire sequencing, the TCR beta CDR3 regions were amplified from RNA transcripts. Second-round multiplex PCR came after a first-round RT-PCR that employed HTBI primers. MiXCR was run by TCRdb on the multiplex PCR reads, yielding one entry per CDR3 protein. The data contain about 740,000 distinct CDR3 sequences, 40% of them singletons.

J is TRBJ2-7 and V is TRBV10-2, with D possibly TRBD1 on 5 matching bases. Sequenced: peripheral blood. The origin of this receptor is an adult man with Graves' ophthalmopathy. The CDR3 bases are TGCGCCAGCAGTGAGTCATACGGACACCCCTCTGAGCAGTACTTC. Translation: CASSESYGHPSEQYF.